This paragraph covers one TCR beta chain sequence. Antigen specificity is unknown. The data originate from a study of T cell responses to AZD1222 COVID-19 vaccine. General study results and limits: Spike was spanned by vaccine-associated CD4 TCRs, which were dominant at 160-218 and 743-854. It was only 6 or 7 AZD1222 recipients who were seropositive at baseline. White British donors predominated, females outnumbered males, and clonal diversity was possibly underestimated.

Method: immunoSEQ multiplex PCR; TCRdb's copy keeps in-frame clones and lacks some. In the table there are around 100,000 clones, 88% of which are singletons. Second doses that came at about 4 or about 12 weeks were put together. Germline V gene sequence: CDR1 MDHEN, CDR2 SYDVKM. Trimming took 6 bases from V and 3 from J, leaving 6 bases between them. CDR3 length: 12 residues. The starting material was peripheral blood, obtained 28 days after the second AZD1222 dose. The chain links TRBV28 to TRBJ1-3; D uncertain. The sequence was collected from an adult who received the AZD1222 COVID-19 vaccine. The CDR3 reads CASRMFGNTIYF. For the CDR3, the DNA is TGTGCCAGCAGGATGTTTGGAAACACCATATATTTT.